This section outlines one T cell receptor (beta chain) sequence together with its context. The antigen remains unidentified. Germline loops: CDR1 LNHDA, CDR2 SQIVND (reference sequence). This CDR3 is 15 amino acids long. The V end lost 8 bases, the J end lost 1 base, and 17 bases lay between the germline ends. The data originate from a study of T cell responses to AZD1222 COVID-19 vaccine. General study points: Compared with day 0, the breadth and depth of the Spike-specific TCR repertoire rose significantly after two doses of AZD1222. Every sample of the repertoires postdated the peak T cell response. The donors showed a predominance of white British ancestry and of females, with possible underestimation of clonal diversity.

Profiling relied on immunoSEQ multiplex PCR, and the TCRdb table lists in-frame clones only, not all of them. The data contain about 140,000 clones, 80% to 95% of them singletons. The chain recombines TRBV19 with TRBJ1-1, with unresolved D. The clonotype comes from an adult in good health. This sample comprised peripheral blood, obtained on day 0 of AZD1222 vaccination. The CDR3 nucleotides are TGTGCCAGTTTGAAAGTTAACTCGTGGAACACTGAAGCTTTCTTT. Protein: CASLKVNSWNTEAFF.